This T cell receptor beta chain was sequenced for a study of control samples from healthy donors and cancer patients. This CDR3 has 14 amino acids. V lost 4 bases and J lost 0, with 9 bases in between. Per the germline V gene, CDR1 is SGHRS and CDR2 is YFSETQ. Profiling relied on immunoSEQ multiplex PCR, and the TCRdb table lists in-frame clones only, not all of them. Of about 150,000 clones in the sample, more than 85% were seen once. The chain is built from TRBV5-1 and TRBJ2-3; D may be TRBD2 (6 bases). The receptor was derived from a man in his late teens or twenties in good health. Sample: blood. CDR3 amino acids: CASSLAGSTDTQYF. CDR3 DNA sequence: TGCGCCAGCAGCCTTGCGGGGAGCACAGATACGCAGTATTTT.